Listed here is a single TCR beta chain. Its antigen is as yet unknown. The source of the sample is a study of cytomegalovirus exposure and HLA in healthy donors. Study-wide points: In a later analysis, approximately 15,000 TCR beta sequences were associated with HLA alleles at 0.05 false discovery rate.

The study ran its PCR with 60 Vbeta and 13 Jbeta primers. Generated by immunoSEQ multiplex PCR, the TCRdb table keeps only in-frame clones and is missing some. The table includes 150,000 to 200,000 clones, approximately 77% detected once. CDR1 and CDR2 (germline): SGHDT, YYEEEE. Trimming pared 4 bases from V and 6 bases from J, leaving 17 bases between. The CDR3 is 14 residues long. The V gene is TRBV5-6, the J gene TRBJ2-7; D remains ambiguous. The sample taken for sequencing was PBMCs. The source is a man in his fifties or sixties in good health and CMV-seropositive. The CDR3 coding sequence is TGTGCCAGCAGCCGCCCCCCTCATAGGAGCGAGCAGTACTTC. It yields the protein CASSRPPHRSEQYF.